Given below is one T cell receptor beta chain in context. Its antigen is not identified. This CDR3 comprises 16 residues. Germline V gene data show CDR1 as SEHNR and CDR2 as FQNEAQ (reference sequence). The ends were cut back, 5 bases at V and 2 bases at J, with 13 bases in the middle. The data stem from a study of cytomegalovirus exposure and HLA in healthy donors. Study as a whole: Findings of an earlier analysis included roughly 110 million unique TCR beta sequences from roughly 180 million T cells.

Healthy individuals who donated bone marrow served as the donors. PCR was performed using 60 Vbeta and 13 Jbeta primers. TCRdb's table, derived via immunoSEQ multiplex PCR, lists solely in-frame clones and lacks some. In the table there are about 190,000 clones, more than 75% of which are singletons. Overall study findings and caveats: Among TCR sequences, most were rare, though some public TCRs appeared in many donors.

This sequence joins TRBV7-9 and TRBJ2-6, with D tentatively TRBD1 (5 bases). Sequencing input: PBMCs. This receptor was obtained from a young woman in good health and CMV-seropositive. As DNA, the CDR3 is TGTGCCAGCAGCCAGGGCAACGAACCTGGGGCCAACGTCCTGACTTTC. Amino acids: CASSQGNEPGANVLTF. Drawing the rest from reference TRBV7-9 and TRBJ2-6, the complete variable domain is DTGVSQNPRHKITKRGQNVTFRCDPISEHNRLYWYRQTLGQGPEFLTYFQNEAQLEKSRLLSDRFSAERPKGSFSTLEIQRTEQGDSAMYLCASSQGNEPGANVLTFGAGSRLTVL.